This TCR beta chain appears in the sequencing data of a study of T cell responses to AZD1222 COVID-19 vaccine (dated by TCRdb to the early 2020s). In the study overall: AZD1222 recipients given second doses at about 4 weeks or at about 12 weeks were pooled, since spike-specific TCR depth and breadth were not found to differ between the two schedules. A total of 233 trial participants underwent TCR sequencing, of whom about 200 had received two doses of AZD1222 and roughly 26 had received two doses of the MenACWY control vaccine. Trial participants were enrolled into age subgroups of 18-55, 56-69 and 70-plus years, which contained roughly 150, 30 and 60 TCR-sequenced participants, respectively. General findings and caveats noted by the study authors: No day 14 peak-response samples were available, so repertoires were characterized only after the peak T cell response. Participants were mostly white British, with more females than males. The authors suggested clonal diversity may have been underestimated. The vaccine-associated CD4 TCRs covered the entire spike protein, and the dominant responses fell in regions 160-218 and 743-854. The 56-69-year group was small, and its depth increase did not reach significance, likely because of low power. Spike-specific TCR breadth and depth rose significantly after two AZD1222 doses compared with day 0 and with MenACWY recipients. Reportedly, almost half of the unique spike-specific TCRs recognized epitopes lying outside the regions that are mutated in the B.1.351 and B.1.1.7 variants. Only six or seven AZD1222 recipients were SARS-CoV-2 seropositive at baseline, limiting conclusions about previously exposed vaccinees.

In light of the paper, this sample's time point label describes: baseline before first vaccination. Vaccinee samples were obtained from the UK trials COV001 and COV002, which included a single-blind randomized controlled phase 2/3 trial of AZD1222 (ChAdOx1 nCoV-19) in healthy adults. For TCRbeta chain sequencing, PBMC samples were collected from trial participants at day 0 and at day 28 after the second dose. Counted from cysteine to phenylalanine, this CDR3 has 16 amino acids. This entry keeps only the CDR3 DNA: 48 bases, framed from base 1. The germline V gene supplies CDR1 KGHSH and CDR2 LQKENI. V trim: 3 bases; J trim: 11 bases; unmatched bases: 16. This clone showed up just once. It lacks a known antigen. The sample holds no much larger clone one base away, and base qualities are not on file. The CDR3 regions of human TCRbeta chains were analyzed by immunosequencing. Processing in the source paper ran as follows. Repertoire TCRs were checked for matches against a reference library of SARS-CoV-2-specific TCRs that had been generated using the MIRA antigen-specificity platform. Breadth was defined as the fraction of unique TCRs that were SARS-CoV-2-associated, and depth was defined as the fraction of total T cells that were SARS-CoV-2-associated. Using the MIRA data, each spike-specific TCR was mapped to the spike region that the TCR reacts to and placed in a CD4 or CD8 class. Log10-transformed breadth and depth values were compared by one-way ANOVA with Sidak's multiple comparisons tests. This immuneACCESS table, as held by TCRdb, lists in-frame sequences with V and J called but not all clones. Of the missing ones, under half trace to an unresolved V gene in checked studies; the others have no known cause. Clone size and the V and J calls come from that table; the DNA yielded D and trimming. The table for this sample lists 90,000 to 110,000 clones; roughly 80% of them were counted only once. Around 5% of the sample rests with the top ten.

This receptor was taken from an adult in good health. This receptor chain uses TRBV18 and TRBJ1-2; TRBD1 fits 9 bases in the junction. The material was peripheral blood, obtained on day 0 of AZD1222 vaccination. The nucleotide sequence reads as follows: TGTGCCAGCTCACCGACAATGAACCGGGACAGGGTCTGGTACACCTTC. Translated, it gives CASSPTMNRDRVWYTF.